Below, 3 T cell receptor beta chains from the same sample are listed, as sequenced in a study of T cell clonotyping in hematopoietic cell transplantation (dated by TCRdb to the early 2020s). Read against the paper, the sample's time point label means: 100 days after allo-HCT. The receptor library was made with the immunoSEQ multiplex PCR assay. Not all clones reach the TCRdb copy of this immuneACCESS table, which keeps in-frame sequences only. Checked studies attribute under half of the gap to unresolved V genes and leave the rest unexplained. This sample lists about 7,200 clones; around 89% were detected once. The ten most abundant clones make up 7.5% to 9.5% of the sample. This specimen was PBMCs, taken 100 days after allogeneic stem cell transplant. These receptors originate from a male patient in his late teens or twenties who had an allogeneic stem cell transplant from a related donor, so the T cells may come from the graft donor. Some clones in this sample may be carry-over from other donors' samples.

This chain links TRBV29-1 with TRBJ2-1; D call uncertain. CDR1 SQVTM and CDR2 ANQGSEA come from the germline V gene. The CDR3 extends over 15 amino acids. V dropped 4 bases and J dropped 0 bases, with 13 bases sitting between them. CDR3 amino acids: CSVVVRGTSYNEQFF. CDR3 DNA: TGCAGCGTTGTTGTCCGCGGTACCTCCTACAATGAGCAGTTCTTC.

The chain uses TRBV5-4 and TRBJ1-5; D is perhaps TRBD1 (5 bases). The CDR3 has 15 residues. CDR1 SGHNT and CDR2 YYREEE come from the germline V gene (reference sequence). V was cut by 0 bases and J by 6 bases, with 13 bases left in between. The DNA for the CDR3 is TGTGCCAGCAGCTTGGGAGGTGGACAACGTCAGCCCCAGCATTTT. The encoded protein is CASSLGGGQRQPQHF.

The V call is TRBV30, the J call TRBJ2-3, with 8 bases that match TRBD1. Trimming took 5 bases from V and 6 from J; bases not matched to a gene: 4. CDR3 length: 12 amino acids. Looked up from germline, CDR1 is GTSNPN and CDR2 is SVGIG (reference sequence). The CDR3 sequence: CAWGTGFDTQYF. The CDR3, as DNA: TGTGCCTGGGGGACAGGTTTTGATACGCAGTATTTT.